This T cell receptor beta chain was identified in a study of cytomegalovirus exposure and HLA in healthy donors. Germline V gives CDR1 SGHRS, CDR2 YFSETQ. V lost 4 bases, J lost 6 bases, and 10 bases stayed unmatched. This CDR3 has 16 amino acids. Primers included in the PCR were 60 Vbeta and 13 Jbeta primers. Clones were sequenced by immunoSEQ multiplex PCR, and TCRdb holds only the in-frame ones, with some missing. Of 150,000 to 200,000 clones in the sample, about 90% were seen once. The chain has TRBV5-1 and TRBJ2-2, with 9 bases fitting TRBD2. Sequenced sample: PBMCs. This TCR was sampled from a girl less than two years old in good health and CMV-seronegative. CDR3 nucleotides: TGCGCCAGCAGCCCCGGATGGAGCGGGGGGTCCGGGGAGCTGTTTTTT. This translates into CASSPGWSGGSGELFF. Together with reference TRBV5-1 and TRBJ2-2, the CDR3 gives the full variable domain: KAGVTQTPRYLIKTRGQQVTLSCSPISGHRSVSWYQQTPGQGLQFLFEYFSETQRNKGNFPGRFSGRQFSNSRSEMNVSTLELGDSALYLCASSPGWSGGSGELFFGEGSRLTVL.